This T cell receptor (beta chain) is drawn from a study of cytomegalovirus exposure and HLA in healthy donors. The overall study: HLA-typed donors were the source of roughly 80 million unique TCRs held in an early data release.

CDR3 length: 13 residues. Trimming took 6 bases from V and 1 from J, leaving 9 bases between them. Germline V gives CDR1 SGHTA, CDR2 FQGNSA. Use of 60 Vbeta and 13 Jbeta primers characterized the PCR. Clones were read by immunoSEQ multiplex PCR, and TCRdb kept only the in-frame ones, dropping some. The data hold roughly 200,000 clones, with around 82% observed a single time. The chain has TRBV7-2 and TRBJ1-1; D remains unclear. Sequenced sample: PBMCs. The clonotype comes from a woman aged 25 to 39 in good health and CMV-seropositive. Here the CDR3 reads CASRPGANTEAFF. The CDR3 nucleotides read TGTGCCAGCAGACCCGGAGCGAACACTGAAGCTTTCTTT.